This TCR beta chain was sequenced in a study of T cell repertoires in cytomegalovirus infection. About the study: Matching HLA type, along with CMV infection, was indicated by public TCR beta signatures. Study-level results: Cumulative public TCR beta family frequency identified CMV carriers with the relevant HLA.

In its sample, this clonotype was seen a few times. Its antigen is still unknown. The CDR3 length is 16 residues. V shed 3 bases, J shed 8 bases, and the junction held 14 bases outside the gene matches. The germline V gene encodes CDR1 SGHTA and CDR2 FQGNSA. TCRdb reanalysed the reads using MiXCR and keeps one entry per CDR3 protein. Among 84,000 or so distinct CDR3 sequences listed, roughly 44% were seen once. The sequencing here drew on CD8+ T cells from cultured PBMCs, taken from culture after CMV antigen stimulation. The sequence derives from a human donor in good health (CMV status not recorded). Some clones in this sample may be carry-over from other donors' samples. V usage is TRBV7-2 and J usage is TRBJ1-2; 8 bases are a match to TRBD1. CDR3 DNA: TGTGCCAGCAGCTTTTATCCCCCTCAGGGGGCGCTCGGCTACACCTTC. This gives the protein CASSFYPPQGALGYTF.